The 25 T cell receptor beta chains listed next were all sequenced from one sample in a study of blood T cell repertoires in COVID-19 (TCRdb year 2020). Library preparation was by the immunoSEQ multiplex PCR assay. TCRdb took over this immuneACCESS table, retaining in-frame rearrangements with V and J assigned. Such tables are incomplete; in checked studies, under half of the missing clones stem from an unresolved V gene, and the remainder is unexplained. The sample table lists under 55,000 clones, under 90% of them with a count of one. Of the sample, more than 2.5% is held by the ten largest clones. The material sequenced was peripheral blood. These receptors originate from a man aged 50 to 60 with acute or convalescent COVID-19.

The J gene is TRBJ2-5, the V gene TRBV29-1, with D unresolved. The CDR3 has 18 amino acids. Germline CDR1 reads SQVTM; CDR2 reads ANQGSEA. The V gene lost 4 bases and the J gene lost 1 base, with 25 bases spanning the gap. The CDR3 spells CSVVPRGQGFRPQETQYF. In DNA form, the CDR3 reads TGCAGCGTTGTCCCCCGTGGGCAAGGATTCCGGCCCCAAGAGACCCAGTACTTC.

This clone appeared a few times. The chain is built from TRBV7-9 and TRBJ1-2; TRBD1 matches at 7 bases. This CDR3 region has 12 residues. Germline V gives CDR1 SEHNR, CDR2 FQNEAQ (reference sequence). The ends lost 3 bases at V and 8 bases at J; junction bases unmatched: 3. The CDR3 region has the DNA TGTGCCAGCAGCTTTACAGGGGACGGCTACACCTTC. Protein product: CASSFTGDGYTF.

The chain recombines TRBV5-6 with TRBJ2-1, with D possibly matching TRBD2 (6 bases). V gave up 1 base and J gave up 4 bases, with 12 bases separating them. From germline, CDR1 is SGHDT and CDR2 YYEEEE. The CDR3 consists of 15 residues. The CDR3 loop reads CASSLLASAYNEQFF. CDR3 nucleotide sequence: TGTGCCAGCAGCTTGCTGGCTAGCGCTTACAATGAGCAGTTCTTC.

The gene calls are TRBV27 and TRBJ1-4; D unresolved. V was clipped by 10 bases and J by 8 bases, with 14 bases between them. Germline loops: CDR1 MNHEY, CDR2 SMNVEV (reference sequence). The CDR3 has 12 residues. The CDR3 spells CATGRVDEKLFF. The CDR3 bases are TGTGCCACCGGGAGGGTTGACGAAAAACTGTTTTTT.

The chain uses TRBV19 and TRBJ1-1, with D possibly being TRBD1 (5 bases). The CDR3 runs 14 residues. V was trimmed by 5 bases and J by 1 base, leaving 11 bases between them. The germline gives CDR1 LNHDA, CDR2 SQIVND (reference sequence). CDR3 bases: TGTGCCAGTAGTTCCACCGGGGGGAACACTGAAGCTTTCTTT. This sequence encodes CASSSTGGNTEAFF.

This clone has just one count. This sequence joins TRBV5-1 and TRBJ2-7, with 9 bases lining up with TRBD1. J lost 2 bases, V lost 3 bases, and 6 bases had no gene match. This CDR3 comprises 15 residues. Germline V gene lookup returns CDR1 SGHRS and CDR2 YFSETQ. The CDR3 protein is CASSYGGQGTYEQYF. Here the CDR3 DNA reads TGCGCCAGCAGCTATGGGGGACAGGGCACCTACGAGCAGTACTTC. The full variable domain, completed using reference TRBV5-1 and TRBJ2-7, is KAGVTQTPRYLIKTRGQQVTLSCSPISGHRSVSWYQQTPGQGLQFLFEYFSETQRNKGNFPGRFSGRQFSNSRSEMNVSTLELGDSALYLCASSYGGQGTYEQYFGPGTRLTVT.

The chain's CDR3 is CASSLFAAPIEQYF. In nucleotides, the CDR3 is TGTGCCAGCAGTTTATTCGCGGCCCCTATTGAGCAGTACTTC. The V and J genes are TRBV28 and TRBJ2-7; D uncertain. This CDR3 region has 14 residues. Between the trimmed V and J ends, which lost 1 base and 7 bases, there was a span of 14 bases. Per the germline V gene, CDR1 is MDHEN and CDR2 is SYDVKM.

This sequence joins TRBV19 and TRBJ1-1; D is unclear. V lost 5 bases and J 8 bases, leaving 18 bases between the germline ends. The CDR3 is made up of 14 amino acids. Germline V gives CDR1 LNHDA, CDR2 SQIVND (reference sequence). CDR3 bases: TGTGCCAGTAGTCCTCAGGCCGCGAAATTCGAAGCTTTCTTT. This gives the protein CASSPQAAKFEAFF.

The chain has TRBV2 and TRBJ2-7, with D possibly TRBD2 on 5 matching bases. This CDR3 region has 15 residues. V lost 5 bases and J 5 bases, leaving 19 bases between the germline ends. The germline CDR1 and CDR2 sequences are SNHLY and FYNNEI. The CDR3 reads CASSPAPGSADEQYF. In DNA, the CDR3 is TGTGCCAGCAGTCCCGCTCCGGGGTCCGCCGACGAGCAGTACTTC.

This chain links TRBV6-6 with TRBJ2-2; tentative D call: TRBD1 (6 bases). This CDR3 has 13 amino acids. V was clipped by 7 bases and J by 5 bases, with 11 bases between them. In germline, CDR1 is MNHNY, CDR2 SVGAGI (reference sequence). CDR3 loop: CASTGQFTGELFF. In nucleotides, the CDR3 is TGTGCCAGCACAGGACAGTTTACCGGGGAGCTGTTTTTT.

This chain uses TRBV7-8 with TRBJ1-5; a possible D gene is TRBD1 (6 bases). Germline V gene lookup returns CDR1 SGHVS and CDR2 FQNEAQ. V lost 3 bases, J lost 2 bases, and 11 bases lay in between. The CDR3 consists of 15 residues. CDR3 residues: CASSFGAGGNQPQHF. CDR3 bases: TGTGCCAGCAGCTTCGGGGCAGGGGGCAATCAGCCCCAGCATTTT.

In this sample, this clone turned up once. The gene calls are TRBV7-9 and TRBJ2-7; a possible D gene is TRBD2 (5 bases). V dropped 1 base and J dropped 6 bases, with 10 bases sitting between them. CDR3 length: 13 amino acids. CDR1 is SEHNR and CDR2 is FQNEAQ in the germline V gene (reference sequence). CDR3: CASSLDHAGEQYF. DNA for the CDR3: TGTGCCAGCAGCTTAGACCACGCGGGCGAGCAGTACTTC.

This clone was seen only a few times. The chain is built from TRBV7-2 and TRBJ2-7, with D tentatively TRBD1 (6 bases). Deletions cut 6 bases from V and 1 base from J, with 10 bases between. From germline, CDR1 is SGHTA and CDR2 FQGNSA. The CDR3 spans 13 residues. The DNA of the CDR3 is TGTGCCAGCAGGCCCACAGGGTCCTACGAGCAGTACTTC. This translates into CASRPTGSYEQYF.

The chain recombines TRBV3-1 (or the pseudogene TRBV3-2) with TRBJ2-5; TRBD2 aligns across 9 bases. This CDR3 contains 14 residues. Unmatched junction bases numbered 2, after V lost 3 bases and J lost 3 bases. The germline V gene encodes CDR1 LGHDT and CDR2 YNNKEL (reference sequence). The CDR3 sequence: CASSQTSGKETQYF. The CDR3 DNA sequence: TGTGCCAGCAGCCAGACTAGCGGCAAAGAGACCCAGTACTTC.

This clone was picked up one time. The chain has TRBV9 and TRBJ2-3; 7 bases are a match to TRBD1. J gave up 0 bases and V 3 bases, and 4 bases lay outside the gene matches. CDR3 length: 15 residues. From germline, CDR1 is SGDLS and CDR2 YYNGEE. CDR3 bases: TGTGCCAGCAGCGAGAGACAGGGTAGCACAGATACGCAGTATTTT. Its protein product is CASSERQGSTDTQYF.

As DNA, the CDR3 is TGTGCCAGCAGTGTTGCGGGACGTCCTGAAAAACTGTTTTTT. The encoded protein is CASSVAGRPEKLFF. This rearrangement joins TRBV25-1 to TRBJ1-4, with a weak D call TRBD1 (5 bases). Deletions cut 4 bases from V and 7 bases from J, with 13 bases between. The CDR3 sequence is 14 residues long. Germline V lookup: CDR1 MGHDK, CDR2 SYGVNS.

The CDR3 DNA follows: TGTGCCATCAGTGCGGCAGGGGCAACTAATGAAAAACTGTTTTTT. Translation: CAISAAGATNEKLFF. The gene calls are TRBV10-3 and TRBJ1-4; tentative D call: TRBD1 (6 bases). The CDR3 loop spans 15 amino acids. Germline values: CDR1 ENHRY, CDR2 SYGVKD. V was trimmed by 4 bases and J by 0 bases, leaving 9 bases between them.

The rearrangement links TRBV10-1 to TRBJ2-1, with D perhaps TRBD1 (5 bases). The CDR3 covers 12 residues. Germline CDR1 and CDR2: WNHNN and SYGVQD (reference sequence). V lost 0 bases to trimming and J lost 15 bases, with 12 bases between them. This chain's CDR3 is CASSESGPARFF. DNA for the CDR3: TGCGCCAGCAGTGAGTCGGGGCCCGCGCGGTTCTTC.

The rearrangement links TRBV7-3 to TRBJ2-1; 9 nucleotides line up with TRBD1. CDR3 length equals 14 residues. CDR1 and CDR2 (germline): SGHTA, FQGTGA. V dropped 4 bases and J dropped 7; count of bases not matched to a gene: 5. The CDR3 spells CASSSGQGFNEQFF. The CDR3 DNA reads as TGTGCCAGCAGCTCGGGACAGGGCTTTAATGAGCAGTTCTTC.

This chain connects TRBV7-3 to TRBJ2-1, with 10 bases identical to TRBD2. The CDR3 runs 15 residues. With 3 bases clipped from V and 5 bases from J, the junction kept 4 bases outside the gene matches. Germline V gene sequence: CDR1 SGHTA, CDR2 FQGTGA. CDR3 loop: CASSFSGRPDNEQFF. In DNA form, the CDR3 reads TGTGCCAGCAGCTTTAGCGGGAGGCCGGACAATGAGCAGTTCTTC.

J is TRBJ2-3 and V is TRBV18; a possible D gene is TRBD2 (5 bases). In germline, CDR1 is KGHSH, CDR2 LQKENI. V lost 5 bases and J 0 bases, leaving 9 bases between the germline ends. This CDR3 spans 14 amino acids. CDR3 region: CASSIRESTDTQYF. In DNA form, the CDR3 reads TGTGCCAGCTCAATCCGGGAAAGCACAGATACGCAGTATTTT.

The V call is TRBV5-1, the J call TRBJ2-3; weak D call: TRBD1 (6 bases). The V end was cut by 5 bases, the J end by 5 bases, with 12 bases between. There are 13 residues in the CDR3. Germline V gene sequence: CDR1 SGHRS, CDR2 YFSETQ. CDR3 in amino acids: CASRTGGKDTQYF. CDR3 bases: TGCGCCAGCAGGACAGGTGGAAAAGATACGCAGTATTTT.

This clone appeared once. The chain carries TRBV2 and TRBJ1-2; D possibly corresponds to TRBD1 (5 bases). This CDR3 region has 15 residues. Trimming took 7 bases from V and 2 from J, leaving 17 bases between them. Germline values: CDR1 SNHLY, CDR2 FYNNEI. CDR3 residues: CASTRFGQVNYGYTF. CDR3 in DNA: TGTGCCAGCACCCGGTTTGGACAAGTCAACTATGGCTACACCTTC.

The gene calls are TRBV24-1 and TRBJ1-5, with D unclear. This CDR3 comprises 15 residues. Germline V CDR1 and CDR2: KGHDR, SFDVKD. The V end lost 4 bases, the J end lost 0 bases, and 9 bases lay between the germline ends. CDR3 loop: CATSDLEGSNQPQHF. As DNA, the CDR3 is TGTGCCACCAGTGACCTAGAGGGTAGCAATCAGCCCCAGCATTTT.

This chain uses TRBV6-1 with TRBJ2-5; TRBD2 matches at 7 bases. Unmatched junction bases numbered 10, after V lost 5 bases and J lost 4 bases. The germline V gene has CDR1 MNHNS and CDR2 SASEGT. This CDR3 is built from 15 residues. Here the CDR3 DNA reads TGTGCCAGCAGTTTCACGGGGGGAGACGGAGAGACCCAGTACTTC. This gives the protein CASSFTGGDGETQYF.